This is a list of T cell receptor beta chains from one sample in a study of blood T cells in healthy people across ages. TCRdb re-called the 5' RACE reads with MiXCR, one entry per CDR3 protein. The sample shows roughly 1.4 million distinct CDR3 sequences, roughly 64% of them seen only once. Sequenced sample: blood. These receptors all stem from a man in his late teens or twenties in good health. Each CDR3 is given with its conserved first and last residue. D genes are given only for firm matches. Expanded clones are given a class, and other clones once, few, many or no size at all.

>NA|TRBJ2-5|TRBV20-1|NA|13
CSTWGGGQETQYF
TGCAGCACGTGGGGTGGGGGACAAGAGACCCAGTACTTC
>NA|TRBJ2-4|TRBV21-1|NA|15
CASSKALSRRNIQYF
TGTGCCAGCAGCAAAGCGCTGAGCCGGCGTAACATTCAGTACTTC
>few|TRBJ2-7|TRBV11-2|TRBD2|18
CASSLSRTTTTSGVEQYF
TGTGCCAGCAGCTTATCAAGGACGACTACTACTAGCGGCGTAGAGCAGTACTTC
>NA|TRBJ2-1|TRBV2|TRBD1|17
CASSIHQIRTGGDEQFF
TGTGCCAGCAGTATACACCAGATACGGACAGGGGGAGATGAGCAGTTCTTC
>NA|TRBJ2-5|TRBV30|TRBD1|13
CACTGDRTETQYF
TGTGCCTGCACAGGGGACCGTACAGAGACCCAGTACTTC
>NA|TRBJ2-1|TRBV20-1|NA|13
CSAIMTDYNEQFF
TGCAGTGCTATAATGACAGATTACAATGAGCAGTTCTTC
>NA|TRBJ2-7|TRBV10-2|TRBD1|12
CASSTGDHEQYF
TGCGCCAGCAGTACAGGGGACCACGAGCAGTACTTC
>NA|TRBJ2-1|TRBV4-3|TRBD1|20
CASSQDIALTGAGRWNEQFF
TGCGCCAGCAGCCAAGATATAGCGTTGACAGGGGCCGGCCGGTGGAATGAGCAGTTCTTC
>NA|TRBJ1-3|TRBV7-9|NA|12
CASTVGDNTIYF
TGTGCCAGCACCGTGGGGGACAACACCATATATTTT
>NA|TRBJ1-4|TRBV29-1|TRBD1|14
CSVEETDRGEKLFF
TGCAGCGTTGAAGAGACGGACAGGGGTGAAAAACTGTTTTTT
>few|TRBJ2-7|TRBV4-1|NA|15
CASSQDRVWGREQYF
TGCGCCAGCAGCCAAGATCGTGTATGGGGTCGCGAGCAGTACTTC
>NA|TRBJ2-7|TRBV20-1|NA|19
CSARERDLSPLRGSYEQYF
TGCAGTGCTAGAGAGAGGGACCTGTCCCCCTTGAGGGGTTCCTACGAGCAGTACTTC
>NA|TRBJ2-3|TRBV12-3/TRBV12-4|NA|17
CASSFIVGGETTDTQYF
TGTGCCAGCAGTTTTATAGTAGGAGGGGAGACCACAGATACGCAGTATTTT
>NA|TRBJ1-5|TRBV7-8|TRBD1|16
CASSLDRTGLNQPQHF
TGTGCCAGCAGCTTAGATAGGACAGGCCTTAATCAGCCCCAGCATTTT
>NA|TRBJ2-3|TRBV12-3/TRBV12-4|NA|15
CAGSSTFRDTDTQYF
TGTGCCGGCAGTTCAACATTTAGGGACACAGATACGCAGTATTTT
>NA|TRBJ2-5|TRBV7-6|NA|13
CASSLEIQETQYF
TGTGCCAGCAGCTTAGAAATACAAGAGACCCAGTACTTC
>few|TRBJ2-5|TRBV9|NA|15
CASSVEERFQETQYF
TGTGCCAGCAGCGTAGAGGAGCGGTTCCAAGAGACCCAGTACTTC
>NA|TRBJ2-5|TRBV7-6|TRBD2|13
CASSWSGVETQYF
TGTGCCAGCAGCTGGAGCGGGGTTGAGACCCAGTACTTC
>NA|TRBJ2-7|TRBV20-1|NA|14
CSARERGHQYEQYF
TGCAGTGCTAGAGAACGAGGACATCAATACGAGCAGTACTTC
>NA|TRBJ2-3|TRBV20-1|TRBD2|14
CSAPSGRVTDTQYF
TGCAGTGCTCCGAGCGGGAGGGTGACAGATACGCAGTATTTT
>NA|TRBJ2-5|TRBV12-3/TRBV12-4|NA|14
CASSFQGGGETQYF
TGTGCCAGCAGTTTTCAGGGAGGGGGCGAGACCCAGTACTTC
>NA|TRBJ1-1|TRBV20-1|NA|13
CSAKGSLNTEAFF
TGCAGTGCTAAAGGGTCTTTGAACACTGAAGCTTTCTTT
>NA|TRBJ2-1|TRBV27|NA|12
CASSTITGEQFF
TGTGCCAGCAGTACTATCACCGGAGAGCAGTTCTTC
>once|TRBJ2-2|TRBV5-1|NA|14
CASSLSLYTGELFF
TGCGCCAGCAGCTTATCGCTGTACACCGGGGAGCTGTTTTTT
>NA|TRBJ2-4|TRBV4-1|NA|14
CASSQGQLENIQYF
TGCGCCAGCAGCCAAGGCCAGTTAGAAAACATTCAGTACTTC
>NA|TRBJ2-2|TRBV10-3|NA|14
CAISDSSNTGELFF
TGTGCCATCAGTGATAGTTCCAACACCGGAGAGCTGTTTTTT
>NA|TRBJ2-3|TRBV20-1|TRBD1|13
CSAGGTSTDTQYF
TGCAGTGCAGGGGGCACCTCCACAGATACGCAGTATTTT
>NA|TRBJ2-5|TRBV6-1|NA|15
CASADSGHSYNEQYF
TGTGCCAGCGCCGACTCGGGACACTCCTACAATGAGCAGTACTTC
>few|TRBJ2-1|TRBV14|TRBD2|18
CASSQEYLAGGTGNEQFF
TGTGCCAGCAGCCAAGAGTATCTAGCGGGAGGAACGGGCAATGAGCAGTTCTTC
>NA|TRBJ2-3|TRBV20-1|NA|12
CSARQLANTQYF
TGCAGTGCTAGACAACTAGCAAATACGCAGTATTTT
>NA|TRBJ2-1|TRBV20-1|TRBD2|15
CSASGLAGSYNEQFF
TGCAGTGCTAGTGGACTAGCGGGATCCTACAATGAGCAGTTCTTC
>NA|TRBJ2-1|TRBV11-2|NA|14
CASSLGHGGGEQFF
TGTGCCAGCAGCTTAGGGCATGGGGGAGGTGAGCAGTTCTTC
>NA|TRBJ2-5|TRBV6-5|TRBD2|15
CASRTTSGGRETQYF
TGTGCCAGCAGAACGACTAGCGGGGGGAGAGAGACCCAGTACTTC
>few|TRBJ2-1|TRBV27|TRBD2|13
CASSVAGWDEQFF
TGTGCCAGCAGCGTAGCGGGTTGGGATGAGCAGTTCTTC
>few|TRBJ1-2|TRBV7-9|TRBD1|16
CASSPIGDRRAYGYTF
TGTGCCAGCAGCCCTATAGGGGACAGGCGGGCATATGGCTACACCTTC
>NA|TRBJ2-5|TRBV6-2/TRBV6-3|NA|14
CASSYSGPRGEQYF
TGTGCCAGCAGTTACTCGGGCCCCAGGGGTGAGCAGTACTTC
>NA|TRBJ2-1|TRBV7-9|NA|16
CASSFFEGIPNNEQFF
TGTGCCAGCAGCTTTTTTGAGGGGATCCCCAACAATGAGCAGTTCTTC
>once|TRBJ2-1|TRBV5-8|TRBD2|15
CASSSGGRYYNEQFF
TGTGCCAGCAGTTCGGGGGGGAGATACTACAATGAGCAGTTCTTC
>few|TRBJ2-7|TRBV20-1|TRBD2|18
CSASPLIGTSGRTYEQYF
TGCAGTGCTAGTCCCCTAATAGGGACTAGCGGGAGAACCTACGAGCAGTACTTC
>NA|TRBJ2-7|TRBV20-1|NA|12
CSVQTTYYEQYF
TGCAGTGTTCAGACTACCTACTACGAGCAGTACTTC
>few|TRBJ2-6|TRBV20-1|TRBD1|15
CSADPQGQGANVLTF
TGCAGTGCTGACCCACAGGGGCAAGGGGCCAACGTCCTGACTTTC
>NA|TRBJ1-1|TRBV14|NA|13
CASSQERHTEAFF
TGTGCCAGCAGCCAAGAACGACATACTGAAGCTTTCTTT
>NA|TRBJ2-5|TRBV2|TRBD2|15
CASSLNLAGQETQYF
TGTGCCAGCAGTTTGAACCTAGCGGGACAAGAGACCCAGTACTTC
>NA|TRBJ2-2|TRBV4-3|NA|17
CASSQVLMATSTGELFF
TGCGCCAGCAGCCAAGTTTTAATGGCAACCTCCACCGGGGAGCTGTTTTTT
>NA|TRBJ2-7|TRBV11-2|TRBD2|17
CASSPKRSSGPNYEQYF
TGTGCCAGCAGCCCCAAGAGGTCTAGCGGCCCGAACTACGAGCAGTACTTC
>NA|TRBJ1-1|TRBV29-1|NA|13
CSVCVDAGAEAFF
TGCAGCGTTTGTGTGGACGCAGGCGCTGAAGCTTTCTTT
>many|TRBJ1-6|TRBV12-3/TRBV12-4|TRBD1|14
CASSLGQGNSPLHF
TGTGCCAGCAGCTTAGGACAGGGGAATTCACCCCTCCACTTT
>NA|TRBJ2-1|TRBV20-1|NA|17
CSARDWNREYTYNEQFF
TGCAGTGCTAGAGATTGGAACAGGGAATACACCTACAATGAGCAGTTCTTC
>NA|TRBJ2-3|TRBV9|NA|15
CASSVGDGTLDTQYF
TGTGCCAGCAGCGTAGGTGACGGGACATTAGATACGCAGTATTTT
>NA|TRBJ1-2|TRBV12-3/TRBV12-4|NA|14
CASRGGRVIYGYTF
TGTGCCAGCAGGGGGGGACGGGTGATCTATGGCTACACCTTC
>NA|TRBJ2-5|TRBV3-1|TRBD2|15
CASGGLAGAQETQYF
TGTGCCAGCGGCGGACTAGCGGGAGCACAAGAGACCCAGTACTTC
>NA|TRBJ2-7|TRBV10-3|TRBD2|13
CATVSGRANEQYF
TGTGCCACCGTTAGCGGGAGGGCCAACGAGCAGTACTTC
>NA|TRBJ2-2|TRBV20-1|NA|14
CSARSTGFTGELFF
TGCAGTGCTAGATCAACAGGGTTCACCGGGGAGCTGTTTTTT
>NA|TRBJ2-3|TRBV11-1|NA|16
CASSLGIRRVADTQYF
TGTGCCAGCAGCTTAGGGATAAGGAGAGTCGCAGATACGCAGTATTTT
>few|TRBJ2-7|TRBV6-6|TRBD2|15
CASRSTLGLAHEQYF
TGTGCCAGCAGGTCGACCCTCGGACTAGCCCACGAGCAGTACTTC